This T cell receptor beta chain originates from a study of cytomegalovirus exposure and HLA in healthy donors. The overall study: Early released data comprised about 84 million unique TCRs from HLA-typed donors.

This CDR3 is 15 amino acids long. Germline-derived CDR1 and CDR2 are SGHVS and FQNEAQ. V was clipped by 4 bases and J by 8 bases, with 20 bases between them. The PCR made use of 60 Vbeta and 13 Jbeta primers. Here immunoSEQ multiplex PCR was the method, and the copy in TCRdb shows in-frame clones only, minus some. The sample lists roughly 250,000 clones; 65% to 85% were seen once. As to this clone: As yet, its antigen is unknown.

Study-level results: Earlier results showed most TCR beta V segments being productive about 87% or about 30% of the time. An apparent linkage of common viral pathogens to several of the most significant clusters emerged in a later analysis. An analysis that was carried out later associated 16,000 or so TCR beta sequences with HLA alleles at 0.05 false discovery rate.

This clonotype was sampled from a female donor in good health and CMV-seronegative. Sequenced: PBMCs. The V and J genes are TRBV7-8 and TRBJ1-2; no reliable D call. The CDR3 loop is CASSSGSLGSRGYTF. The DNA for the CDR3 is TGTGCCAGCAGCTCCGGATCTCTTGGGTCGAGGGGCTACACCTTC.